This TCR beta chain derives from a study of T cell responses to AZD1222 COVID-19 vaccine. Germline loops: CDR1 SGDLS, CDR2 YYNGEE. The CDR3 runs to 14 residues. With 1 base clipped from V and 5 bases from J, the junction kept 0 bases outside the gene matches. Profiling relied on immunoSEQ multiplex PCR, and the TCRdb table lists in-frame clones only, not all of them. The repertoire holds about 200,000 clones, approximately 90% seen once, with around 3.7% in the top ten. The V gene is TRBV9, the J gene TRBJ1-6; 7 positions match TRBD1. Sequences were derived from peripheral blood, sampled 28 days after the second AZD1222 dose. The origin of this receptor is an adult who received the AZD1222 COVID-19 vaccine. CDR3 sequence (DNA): TGTGCCAGCAGCGTAACAGGGGATAATTCACCCCTCCACTTT. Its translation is CASSVTGDNSPLHF.